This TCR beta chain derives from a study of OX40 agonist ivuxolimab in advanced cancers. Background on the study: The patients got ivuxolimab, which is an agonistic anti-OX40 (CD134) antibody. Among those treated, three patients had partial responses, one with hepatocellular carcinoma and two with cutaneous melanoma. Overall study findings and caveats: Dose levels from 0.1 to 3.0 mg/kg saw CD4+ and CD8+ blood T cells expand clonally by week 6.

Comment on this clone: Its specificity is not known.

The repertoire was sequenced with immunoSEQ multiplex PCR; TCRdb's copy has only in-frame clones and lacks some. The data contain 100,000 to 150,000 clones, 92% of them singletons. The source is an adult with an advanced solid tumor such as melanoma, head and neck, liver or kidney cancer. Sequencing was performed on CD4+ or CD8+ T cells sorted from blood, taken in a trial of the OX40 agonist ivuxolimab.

In DNA, the CDR3 is TGTGCCAGCAATACTGGTGGGGAAGGCAAAAACATTCAGTACTTC. Translated, it gives CASNTGGEGKNIQYF. The chain combines TRBV28 with TRBJ2-4; D uncertain. Trimming stripped 7 bases from V and 3 bases from J, with 16 bases between. The CDR3 is made up of 15 amino acids. The germline gives CDR1 MDHEN, CDR2 SYDVKM.